These 2 T cell receptor beta chains were all obtained from the same sample, sequenced in a study of blood T cell repertoires in COVID-19. Sequencing was performed with immunoSEQ multiplex PCR; in TCRdb, only in-frame clones are kept and a portion is missing. Of about 58,000 clones in the sample, approximately 92% were seen once. What was sequenced was peripheral blood. These receptors came from a man aged 50 to 60 with active COVID-19.

The chain couples TRBV6-5 to TRBJ2-5, with a tentative D call TRBD1 (6 bases). The CDR3 has 14 amino acids. V was trimmed by 7 bases and J by 5 bases, leaving 17 bases between them. Germline-derived CDR1 and CDR2 are MNHEY and SVGAGI. The CDR3 spells CASTPGHPTETQYF. The CDR3 nucleotides read TGTGCCAGCACCCCGGGACACCCGACGGAGACCCAGTACTTC.

CDR3 nucleotide sequence: TGTGCCACAGGGGTCTCTGGGGCCAACGTCCTGACTTTC. Protein: CATGVSGANVLTF. The V and J genes are TRBV10-3 and TRBJ2-6, with a possible D match to TRBD1 (6 bases). V was shortened by 10 bases and J by 0 bases, with 7 bases between the two germline ends. In germline, CDR1 is ENHRY, CDR2 SYGVKD. CDR3 size: 13 residues.